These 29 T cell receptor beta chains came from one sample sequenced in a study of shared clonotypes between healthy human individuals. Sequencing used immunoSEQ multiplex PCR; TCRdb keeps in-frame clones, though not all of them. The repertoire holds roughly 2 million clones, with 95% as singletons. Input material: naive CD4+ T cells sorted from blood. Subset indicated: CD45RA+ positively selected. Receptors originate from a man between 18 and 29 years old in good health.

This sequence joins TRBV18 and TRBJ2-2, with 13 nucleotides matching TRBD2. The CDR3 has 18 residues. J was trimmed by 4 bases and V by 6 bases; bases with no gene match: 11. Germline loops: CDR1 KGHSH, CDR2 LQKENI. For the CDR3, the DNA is TGTGCCAGCTCCCCCAGGACTAGCGGGAGTCCGGGCACCGGGGAGCTGTTTTTT. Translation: CASSPRTSGSPGTGELFF.

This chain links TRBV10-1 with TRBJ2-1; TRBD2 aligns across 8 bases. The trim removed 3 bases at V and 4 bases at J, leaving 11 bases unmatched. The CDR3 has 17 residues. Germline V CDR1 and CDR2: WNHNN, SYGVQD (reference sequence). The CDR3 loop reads CASSEGTGTRTYNEQFF. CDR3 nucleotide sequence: TGCGCCAGCAGTGAAGGCACCGGGACTAGAACGTACAATGAGCAGTTCTTC.

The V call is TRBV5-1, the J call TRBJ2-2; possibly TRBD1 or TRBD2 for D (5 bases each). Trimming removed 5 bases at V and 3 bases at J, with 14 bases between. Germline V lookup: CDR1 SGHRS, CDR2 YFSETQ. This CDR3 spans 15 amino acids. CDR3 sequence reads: CASSWAGADTGELFF. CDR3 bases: TGCGCCAGCAGTTGGGCCGGGGCGGACACCGGGGAGCTGTTTTTT.

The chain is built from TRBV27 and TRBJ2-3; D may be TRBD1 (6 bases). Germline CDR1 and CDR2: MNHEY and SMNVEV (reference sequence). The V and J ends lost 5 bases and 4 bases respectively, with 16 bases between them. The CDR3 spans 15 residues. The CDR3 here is CASSPHRVVPDTQYF. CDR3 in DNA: TGTGCCAGCAGTCCCCACAGGGTGGTCCCAGATACGCAGTATTTT.

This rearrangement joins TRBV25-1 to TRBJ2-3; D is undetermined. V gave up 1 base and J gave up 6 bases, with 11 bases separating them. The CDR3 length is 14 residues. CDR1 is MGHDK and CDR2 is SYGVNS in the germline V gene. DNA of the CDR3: TGTGCCAGCAGTGAATTATGGGTGTCGGATACGCAGTATTTT. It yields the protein CASSELWVSDTQYF.

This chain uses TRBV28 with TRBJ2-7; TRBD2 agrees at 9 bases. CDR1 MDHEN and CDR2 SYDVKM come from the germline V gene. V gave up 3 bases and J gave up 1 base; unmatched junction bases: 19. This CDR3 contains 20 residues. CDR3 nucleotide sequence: TGTGCCAGCAGTTTCCCCCGGGTAGCGGGAGTATCGTTGGGGTCCTACGAGCAGTACTTC. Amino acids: CASSFPRVAGVSLGSYEQYF.

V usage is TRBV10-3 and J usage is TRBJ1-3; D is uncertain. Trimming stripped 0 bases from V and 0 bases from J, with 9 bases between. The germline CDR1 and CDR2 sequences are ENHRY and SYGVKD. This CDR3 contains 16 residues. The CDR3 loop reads CAISESVGTSGNTIYF. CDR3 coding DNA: TGTGCCATCAGTGAGTCGGTAGGAACCTCTGGAAACACCATATATTTT.

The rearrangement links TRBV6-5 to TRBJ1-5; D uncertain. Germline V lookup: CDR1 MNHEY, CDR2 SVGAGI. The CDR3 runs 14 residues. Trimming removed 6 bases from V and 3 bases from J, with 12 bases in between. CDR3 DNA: TGTGCCAGCAGGCCGGTCAGCTACAATCAGCCCCAGCATTTT. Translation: CASRPVSYNQPQHF.

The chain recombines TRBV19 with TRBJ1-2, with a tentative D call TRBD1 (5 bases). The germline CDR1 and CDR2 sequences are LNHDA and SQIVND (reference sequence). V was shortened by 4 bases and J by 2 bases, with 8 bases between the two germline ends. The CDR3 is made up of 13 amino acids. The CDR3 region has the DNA TGTGCCAGTAGTAAGGGACCGAACTATGGCTACACCTTC. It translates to CASSKGPNYGYTF.

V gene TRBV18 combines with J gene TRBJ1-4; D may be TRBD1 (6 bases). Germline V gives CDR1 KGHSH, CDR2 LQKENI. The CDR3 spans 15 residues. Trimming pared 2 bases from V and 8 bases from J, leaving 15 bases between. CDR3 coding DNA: TGTGCCAGCTCACCAAGCACAGGGCGTGGGGAAAAACTGTTTTTT. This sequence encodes CASSPSTGRGEKLFF. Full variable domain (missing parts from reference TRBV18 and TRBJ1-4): NAGVMQNPRHLVRRRGQEARLRCSPMKGHSHVYWYRQLPEEGLKFMVYLQKENIIDESGMPKERFSAEFPKEGPSILRIQQVVRGDSAAYFCASSPSTGRGEKLFFGSGTQLSVL.

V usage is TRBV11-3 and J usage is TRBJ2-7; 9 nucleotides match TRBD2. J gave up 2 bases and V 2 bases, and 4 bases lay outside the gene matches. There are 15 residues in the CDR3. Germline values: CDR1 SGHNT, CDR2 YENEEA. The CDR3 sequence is CASSLRGGDAYEQYF. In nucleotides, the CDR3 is TGTGCCAGCAGCTTACGCGGGGGGGATGCCTACGAGCAGTACTTC.

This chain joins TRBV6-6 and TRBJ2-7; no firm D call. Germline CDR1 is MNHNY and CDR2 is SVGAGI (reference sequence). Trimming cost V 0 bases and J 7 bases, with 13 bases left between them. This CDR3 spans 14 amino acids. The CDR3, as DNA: TGTGCCAGCAGTTACTCGACCCAAGTCGGAGAGCAGTACTTC. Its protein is CASSYSTQVGEQYF.

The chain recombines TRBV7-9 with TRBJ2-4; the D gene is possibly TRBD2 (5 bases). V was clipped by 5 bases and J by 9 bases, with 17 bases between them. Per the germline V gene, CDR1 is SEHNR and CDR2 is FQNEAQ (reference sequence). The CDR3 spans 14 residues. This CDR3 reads CASSTAGVEGIQYF. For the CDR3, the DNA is TGTGCCAGCAGCACCGCCGGGGTAGAGGGCATTCAGTACTTC.

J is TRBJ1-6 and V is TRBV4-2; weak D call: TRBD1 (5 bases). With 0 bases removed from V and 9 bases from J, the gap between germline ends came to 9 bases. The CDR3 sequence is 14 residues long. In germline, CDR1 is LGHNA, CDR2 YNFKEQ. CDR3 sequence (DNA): TGTGCCAGCAGCCAAGAAGGGGAGAGTTCACCCCTCCACTTT. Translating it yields CASSQEGESSPLHF.

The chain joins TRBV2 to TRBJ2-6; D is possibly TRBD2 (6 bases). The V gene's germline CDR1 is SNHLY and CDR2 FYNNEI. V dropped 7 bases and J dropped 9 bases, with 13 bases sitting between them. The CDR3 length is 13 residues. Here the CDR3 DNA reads TGTGCCAGCATTCCGGGGGAGCGCAACGTCCTGACTTTC. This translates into CASIPGERNVLTF.

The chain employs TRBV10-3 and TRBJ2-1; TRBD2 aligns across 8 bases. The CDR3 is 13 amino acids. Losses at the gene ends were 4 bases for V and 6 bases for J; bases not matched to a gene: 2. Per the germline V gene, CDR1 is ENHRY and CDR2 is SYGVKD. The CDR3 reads CAISVAGTNEQFF. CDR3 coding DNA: TGTGCCATCAGTGTAGCGGGGACCAATGAGCAGTTCTTC.

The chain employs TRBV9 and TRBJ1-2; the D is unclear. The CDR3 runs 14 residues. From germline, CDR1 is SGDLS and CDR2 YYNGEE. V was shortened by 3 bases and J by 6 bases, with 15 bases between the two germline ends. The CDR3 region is CASSGGRTRDGYTF. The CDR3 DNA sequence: TGTGCCAGCAGCGGCGGACGGACTCGGGATGGCTACACCTTC.

CDR3 amino acids: CASSPDGGPDTQYF. The CDR3 nucleotides read TGTGCCAGCAGTCCCGACGGGGGCCCAGATACGCAGTATTTT. This chain connects TRBV7-9 to TRBJ2-3, with D perhaps assigned TRBD1 or TRBD2 (6 bases each). Germline V CDR1 and CDR2: SEHNR, FQNEAQ (reference sequence). The CDR3 runs 14 residues. V dropped 6 bases and J dropped 4 bases, with 14 bases sitting between them.

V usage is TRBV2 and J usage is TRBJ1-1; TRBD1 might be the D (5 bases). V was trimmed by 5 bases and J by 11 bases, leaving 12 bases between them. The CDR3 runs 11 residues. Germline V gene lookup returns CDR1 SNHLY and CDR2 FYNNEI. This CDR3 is CASSSEGHAFF. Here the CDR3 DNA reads TGTGCCAGCAGTAGTGAGGGGCATGCTTTCTTT.

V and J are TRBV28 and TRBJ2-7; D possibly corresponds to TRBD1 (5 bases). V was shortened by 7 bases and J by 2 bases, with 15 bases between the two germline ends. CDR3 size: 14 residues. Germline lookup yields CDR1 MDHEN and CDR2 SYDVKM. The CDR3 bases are TGTGCCAGCAAACTTCAGGGTGGGACCTACGAGCAGTACTTC. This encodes CASKLQGGTYEQYF. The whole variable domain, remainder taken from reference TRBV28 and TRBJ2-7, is DVKVTQSSRYLVKRTGEKVFLECVQDMDHENMFWYRQDPGLGLRLIYFSYDVKMKEKGDIPEGYSVSREKKERFSLILESASTNQTSMYLCASKLQGGTYEQYFGPGTRLTVT.

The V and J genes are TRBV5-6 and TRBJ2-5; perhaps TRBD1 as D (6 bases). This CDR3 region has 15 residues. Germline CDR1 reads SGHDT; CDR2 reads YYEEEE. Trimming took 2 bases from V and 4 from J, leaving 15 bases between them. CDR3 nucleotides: TGTGCCAGCAGCTTCAAGCAGGGGAGAGGAGAGACCCAGTACTTC. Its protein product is CASSFKQGRGETQYF.

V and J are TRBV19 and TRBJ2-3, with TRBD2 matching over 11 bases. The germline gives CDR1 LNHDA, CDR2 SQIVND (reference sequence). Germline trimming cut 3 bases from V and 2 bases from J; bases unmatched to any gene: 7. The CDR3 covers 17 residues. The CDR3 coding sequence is TGTGCCAGTAGTATCAAGGCTAGCGGGAGGACCACAGATACGCAGTATTTT. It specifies CASSIKASGRTTDTQYF. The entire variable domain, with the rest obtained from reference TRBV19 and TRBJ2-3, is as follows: DGGITQSPKYLFRKEGQNVTLSCEQNLNHDAMYWYRQDPGQGLRLIYYSQIVNDFQKGDIAEGYSVSREKKESFPLTVTSAQKNPTAFYLCASSIKASGRTTDTQYFGPGTRLTVL.

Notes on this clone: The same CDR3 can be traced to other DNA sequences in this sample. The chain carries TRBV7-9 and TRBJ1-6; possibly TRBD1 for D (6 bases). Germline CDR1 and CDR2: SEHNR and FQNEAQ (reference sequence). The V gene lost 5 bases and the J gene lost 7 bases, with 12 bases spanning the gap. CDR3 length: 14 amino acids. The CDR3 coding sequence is TGTGCCAGCAGCCTAGGACAGCTGAATTCACCCCTCCACTTT. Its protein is CASSLGQLNSPLHF.

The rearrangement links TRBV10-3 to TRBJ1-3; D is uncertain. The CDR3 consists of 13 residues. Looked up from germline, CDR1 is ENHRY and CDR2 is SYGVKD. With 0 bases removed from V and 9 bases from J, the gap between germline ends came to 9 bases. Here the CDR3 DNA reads TGTGCCATCAGTGAGTCGCTCCGAAGCACCATATATTTT. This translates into CAISESLRSTIYF.

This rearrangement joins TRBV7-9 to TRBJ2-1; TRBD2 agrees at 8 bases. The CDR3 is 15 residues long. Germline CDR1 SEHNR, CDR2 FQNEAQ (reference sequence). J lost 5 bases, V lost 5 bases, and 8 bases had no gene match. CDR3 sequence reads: CASSHRGGIHNEQFF. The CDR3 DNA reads TGTGCCAGCAGCCATCGGGGGGGCATCCACAATGAGCAGTTCTTC.

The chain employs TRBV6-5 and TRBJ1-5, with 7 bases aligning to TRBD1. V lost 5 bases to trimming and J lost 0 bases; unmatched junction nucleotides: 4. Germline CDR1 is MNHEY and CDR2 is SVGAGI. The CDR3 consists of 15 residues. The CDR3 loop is CASSAGQHSNQPQHF. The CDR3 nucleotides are TGTGCCAGCAGTGCGGGACAGCATAGCAATCAGCCCCAGCATTTT.

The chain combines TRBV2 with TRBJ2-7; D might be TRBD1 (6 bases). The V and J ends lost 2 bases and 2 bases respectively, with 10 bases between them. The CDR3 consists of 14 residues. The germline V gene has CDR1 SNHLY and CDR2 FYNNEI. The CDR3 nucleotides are TGTGCCAGCAGTGAACTTTCAGGGGCCTACGAGCAGTACTTC. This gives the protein CASSELSGAYEQYF. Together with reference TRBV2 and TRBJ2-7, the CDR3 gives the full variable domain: EPEVTQTPSHQVTQMGQEVILRCVPISNHLYFYWYRQILGQKVEFLVSFYNNEISEKSEIFDDQFSVERPDGSNFTLKIRSTKLEDSAMYFCASSELSGAYEQYFGPGTRLTVT.

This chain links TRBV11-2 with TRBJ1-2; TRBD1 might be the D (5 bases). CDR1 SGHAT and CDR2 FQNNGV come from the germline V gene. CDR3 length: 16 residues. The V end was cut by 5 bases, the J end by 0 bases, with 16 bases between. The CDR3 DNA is TGTGCCAGCAGCCATTCCGGGACGGCCACTAACTATGGCTACACCTTC. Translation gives CASSHSGTATNYGYTF.

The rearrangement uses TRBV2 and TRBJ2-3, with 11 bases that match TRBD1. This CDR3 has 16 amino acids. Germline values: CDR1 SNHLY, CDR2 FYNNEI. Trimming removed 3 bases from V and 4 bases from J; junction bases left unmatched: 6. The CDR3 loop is CASSEGQGVRADTQYF. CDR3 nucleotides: TGTGCCAGCAGTGAGGGACAGGGGGTGAGGGCAGATACGCAGTATTTT.